Listed here are 19 T cell receptor beta chains from one sample, sequenced in a study of beta chain features in type 1 diabetes. Whole-study results and caveats: Within each of all four CD4+ subsets, Type 1 diabetes patients had TCRB CDR3s that were moderately but significantly shorter.

The investigators reverse transcribed all of the isolated RNA, so they sequenced expressed TCRB transcripts. Generated by immunoSEQ multiplex PCR, the TCRdb table keeps only in-frame clones and is missing some. In the table there are some 150,000 clones, about 13% of which are singletons. Antigens of these TCRs are unknown. The source material was central memory CD4+ T cells from blood. The receptors here all came from a man younger than 35 with type 1 diabetes.

The rearrangement joins TRBV27 to TRBJ2-6; TRBD2 is a possible D gene (5 bases). The V and J ends lost 8 bases and 2 bases respectively, with 13 bases between them. The CDR3 totals 15 residues. CDR1 and CDR2 (germline): MNHEY, SMNVEV (reference sequence). CDR3 region: CASFLDFAGANVLTF. CDR3 sequence (DNA): TGTGCCAGCTTTCTGGACTTTGCTGGGGCCAACGTCCTGACTTTC.

In this sample, this clone turned up a few times. This rearrangement joins TRBV30 to TRBJ2-3, with D possibly matching TRBD2 (5 bases). V lost 8 bases to trimming and J lost 1 base, with 10 bases between them. This CDR3 comprises 12 residues. Germline CDR1 and CDR2: GTSNPN and SVGIG (reference sequence). The CDR3 DNA follows: TGTGCCGCGAGGGCAGGCACAGATACGCAGTATTTT. Translation gives CAARAGTDTQYF. The entire variable domain, with the rest obtained from reference TRBV30 and TRBJ2-3, is as follows: SQTIHQWPATLVQPVGSPLSLECTVEGTSNPNLYWYRQAAGRGLQLLFYSVGIGQISSEVPQNLSASRPQDRQFILSSKKLLLSDSGFYLCAARAGTDTQYFGPGTRLTVL.

This clone was counted ten times or more. V gene TRBV30 combines with J gene TRBJ1-3; D unclear. The V end was cut by 2 bases, the J end by 4 bases, with 6 bases between. Looked up from germline, CDR1 is GTSNPN and CDR2 is SVGIG (reference sequence). The length of the CDR3 is 12 residues. The CDR3 DNA reads as TGTGCCTGGAGTTTATACGGAAACACCATATATTTT. It encodes CAWSLYGNTIYF.

The J gene is TRBJ2-5, the V gene TRBV30; 8 bases match TRBD2. Germline values: CDR1 GTSNPN, CDR2 SVGIG (reference sequence). J lost 5 bases, V lost 0 bases, and 5 bases had no gene match. The CDR3 extends over 14 amino acids. CDR3 sequence: CAWSVGSGGETQYF. The CDR3 DNA follows: TGTGCCTGGAGTGTAGGTTCGGGAGGGGAGACCCAGTACTTC.

Many counts were recorded for this clone. This sequence joins TRBV29-1 and TRBJ1-1; D unresolved. V lost 7 bases and J lost 0, with 6 bases in between. The CDR3 consists of 11 residues. CDR1 is SQVTM and CDR2 is ANQGSEA in the germline V gene. The DNA for the CDR3 is TGCAGCGGGCTCTTGAACACTGAAGCTTTCTTT. It translates to CSGLLNTEAFF.

At least ten counts were recorded for this clone. V and J are TRBV25-1 and TRBJ1-6; D perhaps matches TRBD1 (5 bases). The ends were cut back, 3 bases at V and 9 bases at J, with 12 bases in the middle. The CDR3 consists of 14 residues. CDR1 MGHDK and CDR2 SYGVNS come from the germline V gene. The CDR3 nucleotides are TGTGCCAGCAGTGAGACCGGGACTTTTTCACCCCTCCACTTT. This gives the protein CASSETGTFSPLHF. The complete variable domain, with remaining parts taken from reference TRBV25-1 and TRBJ1-6, reads EADIYQTPRYLVIGTGKKITLECSQTMGHDKMYWYQQDPGMELHLIHYSYGVNSTEKGDLSSESTVSRIRTEHFPLTLESARPSHTSQYLCASSETGTFSPLHFGNGTRLTVT.

This chain joins TRBV2 and TRBJ1-5; a weak D match, TRBD1 (6 bases). This CDR3 comprises 13 residues. Germline lookup yields CDR1 SNHLY and CDR2 FYNNEI. The V gene lost 6 bases and the J gene lost 4 bases, with 10 bases spanning the gap. Here the CDR3 DNA reads TGTGCCAGCAGGTCAGGGGAGAATCAGCCCCAGCATTTT. Translation: CASRSGENQPQHF. Combining the CDR3 with reference TRBV2 and TRBJ1-5 gives the whole variable domain EPEVTQTPSHQVTQMGQEVILRCVPISNHLYFYWYRQILGQKVEFLVSFYNNEISEKSEIFDDQFSVERPDGSNFTLKIRSTKLEDSAMYFCASRSGENQPQHFGDGTRLSIL.

This clone showed up just a few times. The chain recombines TRBV20-1 with TRBJ1-1; D unresolved. The CDR3 extends over 11 amino acids. CDR1 and CDR2 (germline): DFQATT, SNEGSKA (reference sequence). V lost 5 bases and J 6 bases, leaving 10 bases between the germline ends. The CDR3 coding sequence is TGCAGTGCTCTCGGGATGTCTGAAGCTTTCTTT. It yields the protein CSALGMSEAFF.

On this clone itself: Other nucleotide sequences in the sample specify the same CDR3. The chain employs TRBV2 and TRBJ2-5; D gene uncertain. CDR1 SNHLY and CDR2 FYNNEI come from the germline V gene. The CDR3 runs 11 residues. V lost 8 bases and J 4 bases, leaving 8 bases between the germline ends. The CDR3 DNA reads TGTGCCAGCGTTGCGTCAGAGACCCAGTACTTC. Protein: CASVASETQYF.

Only one count was recorded for this clone. The CDR3 DNA reads TGTGCCAGCAGTTCGCCTGATAACAGAGGCAATCAGCCCCAGCATTTT. Protein sequence: CASSSPDNRGNQPQHF. The chain joins TRBV28 to TRBJ1-5; D not resolved. The ends were cut back, 4 bases at V and 2 bases at J, with 15 bases in the middle. The germline V gene has CDR1 MDHEN and CDR2 SYDVKM. The CDR3 covers 16 residues.

This clone was observed at least ten times. The J gene is TRBJ2-3, the V gene TRBV5-4; 8 nucleotides line up with TRBD1. The J segment lost 4 bases and the V segment lost 0 bases, leaving 7 bases of the junction unmatched. This CDR3 has 16 amino acids. Germline V gene sequence: CDR1 SGHNT, CDR2 YYREEE (reference sequence). In nucleotides, the CDR3 is TGTGCCAGCAGCTTGGGAAGGCCAGGGGGCCCAGATACGCAGTATTTT. It is translated as CASSLGRPGGPDTQYF.

The sample holds a few counts of this clone. The chain combines TRBV5-1 with TRBJ2-1; 10 nucleotides agree with TRBD2. Trimming removed 2 bases from V and 0 bases from J; junction bases left unmatched: 2. CDR3 length: 16 amino acids. Per germline, CDR1 SGHRS and CDR2 YFSETQ. The CDR3 nucleotides read TGCGCCAGCAGCTTACTAGCGGGAAGCTCCTACAATGAGCAGTTCTTC. This translates into CASSLLAGSSYNEQFF.

The rearrangement links TRBV14 to TRBJ2-1; TRBD2 agrees at 9 bases. V was clipped by 1 base and J by 15 bases; unmatched bases: 7. CDR1 and CDR2 from the germline V gene are SGHDN and FVKESK. CDR3 length equals 13 residues. As DNA, the CDR3 is TGTGCCAGCAGCCAAGTGGCCGGGACTAGCTCGTTCTTC. As protein: CASSQVAGTSSFF.

The sample holds a few counts of this clone. Other nucleotide sequences in the sample specify the same CDR3. CDR3 sequence: CASSVERYTEAFF. CDR3 in DNA: TGTGCCAGCAGCGTAGAACGGTACACTGAAGCTTTCTTT. The chain recombines TRBV9 with TRBJ1-1, with D unresolved. V was shortened by 0 bases and J by 3 bases, with 6 bases between the two germline ends. There are 13 residues in the CDR3. Looked up from germline, CDR1 is SGDLS and CDR2 is YYNGEE.

The chain recombines TRBV5-1 with TRBJ2-5; maybe TRBD1 (6 bases). CDR3 size: 13 residues. Germline CDR1 reads SGHRS; CDR2 reads YFSETQ. V was clipped by 4 bases and J by 7 bases, with 14 bases between them. CDR3 residues: CASSVGTPRTQYF. CDR3 coding DNA: TGCGCCAGCAGCGTAGGGACACCGAGGACCCAGTACTTC.

Only a few counts were recorded for this clone. The chain employs TRBV25-1 and TRBJ1-1, with TRBD1 as a possible D gene (5 bases). The CDR3 is 13 amino acids. Deletions cut 4 bases from V and 1 base from J, with 7 bases between. Per germline, CDR1 MGHDK and CDR2 SYGVNS. CDR3 sequence reads: CASSAGTNTEAFF. CDR3 bases: TGTGCCAGCAGTGCGGGGACGAACACTGAAGCTTTCTTT.

The J gene is TRBJ1-1, the V gene TRBV30; 7 bases line up with TRBD1. The V and J ends lost 2 bases and 5 bases, in that order; junction bases with no gene match: 11. The CDR3 contains 15 residues. CDR1 and CDR2 (germline): GTSNPN, SVGIG (reference sequence). CDR3 in amino acids: CAWSSPDRDETEAFF. CDR3 nucleotide sequence: TGTGCCTGGAGTTCCCCCGACAGGGATGAGACTGAAGCTTTCTTT.

This clone appeared a few times. The chain links TRBV30 to TRBJ1-5, with 8 bases lining up with TRBD1. The V and J ends lost 3 bases and 7 bases, in that order; junction bases with no gene match: 5. Germline values: CDR1 GTSNPN, CDR2 SVGIG (reference sequence). The CDR3 loop spans 13 amino acids. The CDR3 DNA reads as TGTGCCTGGAGCTTACAGGGGGAACAGCCCCAGCATTTT. It is translated as CAWSLQGEQPQHF.

This clone was observed a few times. This may arise from a read error, as a much more abundant clone is one base away. V gene TRBV5-1 combines with J gene TRBJ2-6; a weak D match, TRBD1 (7 bases). Germline V gene lookup returns CDR1 SGHRS and CDR2 YFSETQ. This CDR3 region has 19 residues. CDR3 sequence: CARSYSRGEKSSGANVLTF. CDR3 nucleotides: TGCGCCCGCAGCTACAGCAGGGGGGAGAAATCCTCTGGGGCCAACGTCCTGACTTTC. Combining the CDR3 with reference TRBV5-1 and TRBJ2-6 gives the whole variable domain KAGVTQTPRYLIKTRGQQVTLSCSPISGHRSVSWYQQTPGQGLQFLFEYFSETQRNKGNFPGRFSGRQFSNSRSEMNVSTLELGDSALYLCARSYSRGEKSSGANVLTFGAGSRLTVL.